This TCR beta chain was recovered during a study of T cells in Graves' hyperthyroidism and ophthalmopathy (dated by TCRdb to 2018 to 2020). Regarding the study in general: Peripheral blood samples were taken at initial diagnosis, before any treatment was given. TCR V-J signatures able to tell the groups apart were searched for in a discovery cohort of about a hundred patients, of whom about 40 had Graves' ophthalmopathy and under 65 had stable Graves' hyperthyroidism. Whether ophthalmopathy could be predicted prospectively was tested in an independent validation cohort made up of approximately 19 hyperthyroidism patients plus 17 patients who later progressed to ophthalmopathy. For training and testing, the 100 or so patients in the discovery cohort were randomly divided in a 7:3 ratio. Thyroid tissue and blood T-cell repertoires from about six Graves' hyperthyroidism patients were also compared in the study. After blood sampling, hyperthyroidism patients were treated with methimazole at a starting dose of 30 mg daily, and ophthalmopathy patients were treated with high-dose intravenous methylprednisolone. The paper describes TCR Vbeta CDR3 sequencing of 120 to 150 peripheral blood samples, made up of under 50 ophthalmopathy patients, roughly 75 hyperthyroidism patients and roughly 17 progressor patients.

The TCR beta CDR3 regions were amplified from the RNA transcripts. For the first round of RT-PCR on the TCR CDR3, the HTBI primer set was used together with the Qiagen OneStep RT-PCR kit. The libraries were constructed in a second round of multiplex PCR and then size-selected and purified. Libraries were sequenced paired-end with 100 bp reads on an Illumina HiSeq2000. On the study's bioinformatics: SOAPnuke was used to process the raw data, with reads discarded if the reads contained adapters or uncalled bases, had a mean Phred below 15, or lacked an exact constant-primer or identifier match. High-quality paired reads were merged with COPE v1.2.5, and unique nucleotide sequences were defined as clonotypes. MiTCR v1.1 was used to align clonotypes to the IMGT TRBV, TRBD and TRBJ reference segments. Only V-J combinations with frequency above 0.0001, covering roughly 99% of repertoires, were analysed. The TCS score was defined as the ratio of F50 (clonal expansion) to E x V (chaos), calculated using BLOSUM62-based TCRdist between CDR3 peptides within each V-J. Welch's t-statistics and random forest reduced several hundred V-J features to 13, which were used in a naive Bayes classifier (R e1071). The raw public data were reprocessed by TCRdb itself: fastp quality trimming at Q25, MiXCR clonotype calling, in-frame beta chains only. Here each entry gathers all rows of one CDR3 protein and keeps the most common genes and DNA. TCRdb assigned the V and J calls; the authors' analysis was not used. Counted in this sample were a few hundred thousand distinct CDR3 sequences; 13% to 15% of them appeared once. Approximately 19% of the sample is in the top ten clones.

About this clonotype itself: Its antigen is not yet known. No base quality values were provided; no much bigger clone lies one nucleotide off.

Trimming removed 3 bases from V and 6 bases from J; the gene matches leave 7 bases unexplained. From the germline V gene, CDR1 is MGHDK and CDR2 is SYGVNS. The CDR3 goes from the cysteine to the phenylalanine over 15 residues. Only the CDR3 part of the read is kept: 45 bases, read in frame from the first base. The full study reports these points: A model built on a 13 V-J signature distinguished ophthalmopathy from stable hyperthyroidism, reaching 85% to 90% sensitivity and under 84% specificity in cross-validation and 80%/75% in testing. In validation, progression to ophthalmopathy was predicted by the model with approximately 67% sensitivity and 72% to 85% specificity, a median of approximately 6.5 months before onset. Most expanded thyroid clonotypes (frequency above 0.001) were also found in blood, which suggests that blood repertoires may mirror thyroid immune responses. Sample size was not statistically predetermined, and blinding of investigators to group allocation was not performed.

In the ophthalmopathy patients, disease was moderately to severely active, with a Clinical Activity Score of 3 or more, a NOSPECS grade of 4 or more, and a duration of less than 3 months. Any patient with an uncontrolled infection, another autoimmune disease, pregnancy or lactation was excluded. Diagnoses were based on clinical symptoms, serum thyroxine and TRAb, thyroid ultrasound and orbital computed tomography. Ficoll-Paque density gradient centrifugation was used to isolate PBMCs from approximately 10 ml of fresh peripheral blood. Trizol reagent was used to extract total RNA, and RNA quality was then checked on an Agilent 2100 Bioanalyzer.

The chain uses TRBV25-1 and TRBJ1-4, with 7 bases aligning to TRBD1. The sequenced sample was blood. The clonotype originates from a woman in her fifties or sixties with Graves' ophthalmopathy. The DNA is as follows: TGTGCCAGCAGTGAGGGGACAGCTGGGGATGAAAAACTGTTTTTT. Its amino acids are CASSEGTAGDEKLFF.